The 27 T cell receptor beta chains below come from one sample, sequenced in a study of shared clonotypes between healthy human individuals. Produced via immunoSEQ multiplex PCR; TCRdb's table is partial and in-frame only. Of fewer than 3 million clones listed, 80% to 95% are singletons. Sequenced sample: naive CD4+ T cells from PBMCs. The subset here: CD45RA+ positively selected. The origin of the receptors is a man aged 18 to 35 in good health. Some clones in this sample may be carry-over from other donors' samples.

V usage is TRBV5-1 and J usage is TRBJ1-2; D might be TRBD1 (5 bases). Trimming cost V 4 bases and J 3 bases, with 19 bases left between them. Looked up from germline, CDR1 is SGHRS and CDR2 is YFSETQ. The CDR3 covers 16 residues. CDR3 DNA sequence: TGCGCCAGCAGCACGAGAACCAGGGAGGTCGACTATGGCTACACCTTC. This codes for CASSTRTREVDYGYTF. Full variable domain (remainder filled in from reference TRBV5-1 and TRBJ1-2): KAGVTQTPRYLIKTRGQQVTLSCSPISGHRSVSWYQQTPGQGLQFLFEYFSETQRNKGNFPGRFSGRQFSNSRSEMNVSTLELGDSALYLCASSTRTREVDYGYTFGSGTRLTVV.

Turning to this clone: An end of the junction does not agree with germline; a read error may underlie this. This chain joins TRBV5-1 and TRBJ2-3; 7 bases fit TRBD2. The CDR3 spans 12 residues. Germline V lookup: CDR1 SGHRS, CDR2 YFSETQ. CDR3 sequence (DNA): TGCGCCAGCAGCCCCACTAGGGAGGGGCTTTTTTTT. It encodes CASSPTREGLFF.

The chain has TRBV27 and TRBJ2-3; 7 positions match TRBD1. V lost 4 bases and J lost 3; bases outside the gene matches: 19. This CDR3 spans 19 amino acids. CDR1 and CDR2 from the germline V gene are MNHEY and SMNVEV (reference sequence). The CDR3 sequence: CASSSLKFLDRLGTDTQYF. Here the CDR3 DNA reads TGTGCCAGCAGTTCCTTAAAATTCCTGGACAGGCTAGGGACAGATACGCAGTATTTT.

The J gene is TRBJ2-5, the V gene TRBV14; D is possibly TRBD1 (5 bases). V lost 4 bases and J lost 0, with 12 bases in between. This CDR3 contains 15 residues. The germline CDR1 and CDR2 sequences are SGHDN and FVKESK. Here the CDR3 DNA reads TGTGCCAGCAGCCTACATATCAGGGACCAAGAGACCCAGTACTTC. Residues: CASSLHIRDQETQYF.

To note about this clone: Other DNA sequences in this sample translate to the same CDR3. The genes are TRBV18 and TRBJ2-1, with 11 bases fitting TRBD2. CDR3 length: 15 residues. Losses at the gene ends were 4 bases for V and 4 bases for J; bases not matched to a gene: 3. Germline CDR1 is KGHSH and CDR2 is LQKENI. The CDR3 is CASSLTSGSYNEQFF. In nucleotides, the CDR3 is TGTGCCAGCTCACTAACTAGCGGGAGTTACAATGAGCAGTTCTTC.

CDR3 in DNA: TGTGCCAGCAGCTACTTAGCGGGAGCCTACAATGAGCAGTTCTTC. Translation gives CASSYLAGAYNEQFF. This sequence joins TRBV7-3 and TRBJ2-1, with 9 nucleotides matching TRBD2. After removal of 4 bases from V and 2 bases from J, the junction contained 3 bases not matched to a gene. Germline V gene lookup returns CDR1 SGHTA and CDR2 FQGTGA. CDR3 length equals 15 residues.

The chain links TRBV27 to TRBJ1-1; 10 bases fit TRBD1. The ends lost 8 bases at V and 6 bases at J; junction bases unmatched: 12. Germline CDR1 and CDR2: MNHEY and SMNVEV (reference sequence). The CDR3 has 15 amino acids. In DNA, the CDR3 is TGTGCCAGCGTCCGGGACAGGGGAGCTATCCCTGAAGCTTTCTTT. Translation: CASVRDRGAIPEAFF.

The chain has TRBV6-6 and TRBJ2-7, with D uncertain. The V end was cut by 5 bases, the J end by 5 bases, with 13 bases between. This CDR3 has 13 amino acids. Germline V gene sequence: CDR1 MNHNY, CDR2 SVGAGI (reference sequence). The CDR3 DNA reads TGTGCCAGCAGTCGCCTCCGGGTCGACGAGCAGTACTTC. This gives the protein CASSRLRVDEQYF.

The CDR3 coding sequence is TGTGCCAGCAGTCGTGATGGGGGCCGCGAGCAGTACTTC. Its protein is CASSRDGGREQYF. V and J are TRBV28 and TRBJ2-7; TRBD1 might be the D (6 bases). Trimming took 5 bases from V and 6 from J, leaving 14 bases between them. Germline CDR1 and CDR2: MDHEN and SYDVKM. The CDR3 totals 13 residues.

This chain uses TRBV25-1 with TRBJ1-2; weak D call: TRBD1 (6 bases). Germline V lookup: CDR1 MGHDK, CDR2 SYGVNS. The CDR3 sequence is 17 residues long. Between the trimmed V and J ends, which lost 4 bases and 6 bases, there was a span of 24 bases. CDR3 residues: CASSGQDRPSSRNGYTF. In DNA form, the CDR3 reads TGTGCCAGCAGTGGCCAGGACAGACCCTCATCGCGAAATGGCTACACCTTC.

V and J are TRBV18 and TRBJ2-5; the match to TRBD1 covers 8 bases. The end of the DNA fits TRBJ2-7 better, so the J call may be wrong. The CDR3 extends over 14 amino acids. CDR1 KGHSH and CDR2 LQKENI come from the germline V gene. The CDR3: CASSTTGGSYEQYF. CDR3 DNA sequence: TGTGCCAGCTCAACAACAGGGGGTTCCTACGAGCAGTACTTC.

The chain uses TRBV4-2 and TRBJ2-2; D might be TRBD2 (6 bases). The V and J ends lost 0 bases and 4 bases respectively, with 6 bases between them. Germline assignment: CDR1 LGHNA and CDR2 YNFKEQ. The CDR3 totals 14 residues. CDR3 sequence reads: CASSQEGGTGELFF. The DNA for the CDR3 is TGTGCCAGCAGCCAAGAGGGGGGCACCGGGGAGCTGTTTTTT.

The chain links TRBV5-4 to TRBJ2-7, with 9 bases matching TRBD1. Looked up from germline, CDR1 is SGHNT and CDR2 is YYREEE (reference sequence). V dropped 0 bases and J dropped 6; count of bases not matched to a gene: 7. The CDR3 has 15 residues. CDR3 nucleotide sequence: TGTGCCAGCAGCTTGGGGGGACAGGGCCGGGCCGAGCAGTACTTC. Translation: CASSLGGQGRAEQYF. The whole variable domain, remainder taken from reference TRBV5-4 and TRBJ2-7, is ETGVTQSPTHLIKTRGQQVTLRCSSQSGHNTVSWYQQALGQGPQFIFQYYREEENGRGNFPPRFSGLQFPNYSSELNVNALELDDSALYLCASSLGGQGRAEQYFGPGTRLTVT.

This chain connects TRBV11-3 to TRBJ2-5; D may be TRBD2 (5 bases). V shed 2 bases and J shed 4 bases, with 11 bases lying between them. This CDR3 comprises 14 residues. CDR1 and CDR2 (germline): SGHNT, YENEEA. The CDR3 loop is CASSLRGFGETQYF. In nucleotides, the CDR3 is TGTGCCAGCAGCTTACGGGGTTTCGGAGAGACCCAGTACTTC.

Worth noting for this clone: Other DNA sequences in the same sample also yield this CDR3. The genes are TRBV5-1 and TRBJ2-3; D is unresolved. The CDR3 covers 14 residues. CDR1 and CDR2 from the germline V gene are SGHRS and YFSETQ. The V end lost 0 bases, the J end lost 0 bases, and 5 bases lay between the germline ends. CDR3 amino acids: CASSLGPSTDTQYF. The CDR3 bases are TGCGCCAGCAGCTTGGGGCCTAGCACAGATACGCAGTATTTT. Supplemented by reference TRBV5-1 and TRBJ2-3, the full variable domain reads KAGVTQTPRYLIKTRGQQVTLSCSPISGHRSVSWYQQTPGQGLQFLFEYFSETQRNKGNFPGRFSGRQFSNSRSEMNVSTLELGDSALYLCASSLGPSTDTQYFGPGTRLTVL.

Regarding this clone: Additional DNA sequences in this sample encode the identical CDR3. The chain links TRBV28 to TRBJ2-5; no clear D gene. Germline CDR1 reads MDHEN; CDR2 reads SYDVKM. CDR3 length equals 12 residues. Trimming removed 2 bases at V and 3 bases at J, with 4 bases between. CDR3 in amino acids: CASSLREETQYF. CDR3 coding DNA: TGTGCCAGCAGTTTAAGGGAAGAGACCCAGTACTTC.

This clone was detected once. Here the CDR3 DNA reads TGTGCCAGCAGCCGCGCAGTGACCCAGTACTTC. Translated, it gives CASSRAVTQYF. This chain links TRBV14 with TRBJ2-5; D not resolved. CDR3 length equals 11 residues. Germline lookup yields CDR1 SGHDN and CDR2 FVKESK. V lost 4 bases and J lost 7, with 7 bases in between.

On this clone: The same CDR3 arises from other DNA sequences in this sample as well. J is TRBJ2-7 and V is TRBV27; 8 bases line up with TRBD1. With 5 bases clipped from V and 3 bases from J, the junction kept 3 bases outside the gene matches. Germline V gene lookup returns CDR1 MNHEY and CDR2 SMNVEV (reference sequence). There are 13 residues in the CDR3. Here the CDR3 DNA reads TGTGCCAGCAGTCCAGACAGGGGCTACGAGCAGTACTTC. Translating gives CASSPDRGYEQYF.

The chain couples TRBV5-4 to TRBJ2-4; 13 bases agree with TRBD2. V was clipped by 0 bases and J by 7 bases; unmatched bases: 4. The CDR3 extends over 16 amino acids. Germline lookup yields CDR1 SGHNT and CDR2 YYREEE (reference sequence). The CDR3 DNA reads TGTGCCAGCAGCTTGGTAGGGACTAGCGGGATTAACATTCAGTACTTC. This translates into CASSLVGTSGINIQYF.

The rearrangement uses TRBV4-3 and TRBJ2-3; no reliable D call. The CDR3 spans 13 residues. The germline gives CDR1 LGHNA, CDR2 YSLEER. Deletions cut 0 bases from V and 5 bases from J, with 6 bases between. CDR3 bases: TGCGCCAGCAGCCAAGAACCCGGAGATACGCAGTATTTT. This translates into CASSQEPGDTQYF.

The chain carries TRBV6-1 and TRBJ1-5; tentatively, D is TRBD1 (6 bases). CDR3 size: 14 residues. With 4 bases removed from V and 2 bases from J, the gap between germline ends came to 9 bases. Per germline, CDR1 MNHNS and CDR2 SASEGT. The CDR3 region is CASSASGGNQPQHF. The CDR3 nucleotides read TGTGCCAGCAGTGCGTCAGGGGGCAATCAGCCCCAGCATTTT.

Turning to this clone: At one of its ends the junction is not consistent with the germline gene, which may arise from a read error. DNA for the CDR3: TGCGCCAGCGGCTTCGGACTAGTTTTAGATGAGCAGTTCTTC. Protein sequence: CASGFGLVLDEQFF. The chain has TRBV5-1 and TRBJ2-1, with 7 bases identical to TRBD2. Germline assignment: CDR1 SGHRS and CDR2 YFSETQ. CDR3 length: 14 amino acids.

This clone is a singleton in its sample. V gene TRBV2 combines with J gene TRBJ2-5; D not certain. The DNA matches TRBJ2-7 better at its end, which makes the J call doubtful. CDR3 length: 11 amino acids. Germline V gene data show CDR1 as SNHLY and CDR2 as FYNNEI. The CDR3 spells CASSRAYEQYF. CDR3 coding DNA: TGTGCCAGCAGTCGGGCCTACGAGCAGTACTTC.

The rearrangement links TRBV11-2 to TRBJ2-1; no definite D call. Germline CDR1 SGHAT, CDR2 FQNNGV. Trimming took 5 bases from V and 9 from J, leaving 11 bases between them. The length of the CDR3 is 12 residues. The CDR3 protein is CASSPTPSEQFF. The CDR3 DNA is TGTGCCAGCAGCCCCACGCCTAGTGAGCAGTTCTTC.

This clone was counted once. The chain has TRBV9 and TRBJ2-7; 10 nucleotides match TRBD1. Germline CDR1 SGDLS, CDR2 YYNGEE. Unmatched junction bases numbered 6, after V lost 5 bases and J lost 4 bases. The CDR3 has 14 amino acids. CDR3 sequence (DNA): TGTGCCAGCAGTGAAGGACAGGGGGGTTACGAGCAGTACTTC. Translated, it gives CASSEGQGGYEQYF.

As concerns this clone: This CDR3 is also generated by other DNA sequences in the sample. The rearrangement joins TRBV7-2 to TRBJ2-5; 8 positions match TRBD2. There are 13 residues in the CDR3. With 3 bases clipped from V and 5 bases from J, the junction kept 2 bases outside the gene matches. Looked up from germline, CDR1 is SGHTA and CDR2 is FQGNSA. The CDR3: CASSLPGGETQYF. The CDR3 DNA reads TGTGCCAGCAGCTTGCCGGGGGGGGAGACCCAGTACTTC.

The J gene is TRBJ1-2, the V gene TRBV6-1, with TRBD1 as a possible D gene (6 bases). Per the germline V gene, CDR1 is MNHNS and CDR2 is SASEGT. This CDR3 is 15 amino acids long. The germline V and J ends were trimmed by 5 bases and 5 bases, with 18 bases remaining between them. CDR3 sequence (DNA): TGTGCCAGCAGTCCAAAACAGGGAGGGAGTTATGGCTACACCTTC. Translating it yields CASSPKQGGSYGYTF.